This T cell receptor (beta chain) was captured by sequencing in a study of regulatory T cells in long-lasting Graves disease. Whole-study findings and limits: Gene preferences differed: TRBV28, TRBJ1-2, TRBJ2-5 in persistent cases.

This clonotype has ten or more counts. No antigen is known for it. The CDR3 runs 15 residues. V lost 5 bases and J lost 5; bases outside the gene matches: 7. The V gene's germline CDR1 is MNHEY and CDR2 SMNVEV (reference sequence). Researchers made TCR beta libraries by using iRepertoire HTBI primers and running Arm-PCR on CDR3 regions. A single record per CDR3 protein comes from TCRdb applying MiXCR to the multiplex PCR reads. Found here are approximately 350,000 distinct CDR3 sequences, around 15% of them singletons; the top ten hold just over 20%. Time point given: newly diagnosed GD, antithyroid drugs for less than 3 months. RNA isolated from PBMCs was used to make the TCR library. These same data were also listed under a study on T cells in Graves' hyperthyroidism and ophthalmopathy. From that study: Orbital computed tomography, thyroid ultrasound, serum thyroxine and TRAb, and clinical symptoms together informed the diagnoses.

The source is a woman in her late teens or twenties with Graves disease. J is TRBJ1-1 and V is TRBV27; 11 bases map to TRBD1. The sample here was peripheral blood mononuclear cells (PBMCs), taken at new diagnosis, from a patient treated with antithyroid drugs. CDR3: CASSLGTGGWTEAFF. CDR3 coding DNA: TGTGCCAGCAGTCTCGGGACAGGGGGATGGACTGAAGCTTTCTTT.